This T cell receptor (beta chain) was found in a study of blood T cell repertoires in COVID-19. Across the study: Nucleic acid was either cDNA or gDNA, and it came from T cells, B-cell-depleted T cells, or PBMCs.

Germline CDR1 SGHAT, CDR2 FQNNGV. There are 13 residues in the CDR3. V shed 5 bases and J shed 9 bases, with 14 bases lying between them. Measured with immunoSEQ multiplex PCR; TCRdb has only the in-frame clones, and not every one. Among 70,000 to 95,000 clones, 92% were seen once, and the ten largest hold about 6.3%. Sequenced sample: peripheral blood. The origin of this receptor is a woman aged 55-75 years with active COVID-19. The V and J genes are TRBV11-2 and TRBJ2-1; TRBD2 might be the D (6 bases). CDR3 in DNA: TGTGCCAGCAGCCGGGCCGGGGGTCCTGAGCAGTTCTTC. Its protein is CASSRAGGPEQFF.